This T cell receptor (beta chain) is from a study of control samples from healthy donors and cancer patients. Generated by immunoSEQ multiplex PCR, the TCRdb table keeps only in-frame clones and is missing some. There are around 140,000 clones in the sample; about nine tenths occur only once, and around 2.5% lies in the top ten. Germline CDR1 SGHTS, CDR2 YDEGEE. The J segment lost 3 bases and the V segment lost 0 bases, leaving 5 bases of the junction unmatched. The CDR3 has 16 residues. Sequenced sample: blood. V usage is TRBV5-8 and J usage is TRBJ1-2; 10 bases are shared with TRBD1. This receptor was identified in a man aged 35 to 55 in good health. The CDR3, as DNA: TGTGCCAGCAGCTTGGTCCGGGACAGGGGAGACTATGGCTACACCTTC. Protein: CASSLVRDRGDYGYTF. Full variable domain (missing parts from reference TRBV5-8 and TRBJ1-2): EAGVTQSPTHLIKTRGQQATLRCSPISGHTSVYWYQQALGLGLQFLLWYDEGEERNRGNFPPRFSGRQFPNYSSELNVNALELEDSALYLCASSLVRDRGDYGYTFGSGTRLTVV.